This TCR beta chain was recorded in a study of STAT5B mutations in CD4+ large granular lymphocyte leukemia. Study outcomes and limitations: TRBV06-family usage was enriched in top patient clones (8/27) versus controls (2/35). Approximately 25% of private leukemic clonotypes occurred rarely in other patients' non-leukemic repertoires.

There are 14 residues in the CDR3. CDR1 and CDR2 from the germline V gene are LNHNV and YYDKDF (reference sequence). V was trimmed by 1 base and J by 1 base, leaving 6 bases between them. This was a survey-level run. Assay: immunoSEQ multiplex PCR; the TCRdb copy retains only in-frame clones and omits some. The sample lists some 38,000 clones; 65% to 90% were seen once. Regarding this clone: Its antigen is currently unknown.

The clonotype originates from a human donor in good health. This chain uses TRBV15 with TRBJ2-3; no definite D call. The sequencing input was CD4+ T cells from blood buffy coats. The CDR3 nucleotides read TGTGCCACCAGCAGAGTAGACCGCACAGATACGCAGTATTTT. Amino acids: CATSRVDRTDTQYF. Based on the CDR3 plus reference TRBV15 and TRBJ2-3, the full variable domain is DAMVIQNPRYQVTQFGKPVTLSCSQTLNHNVMYWYQQKSSQAPKLLFHYYDKDFNNEADTPDNFQSRRPNTSFCFLDIRSPGLGDTAMYLCATSRVDRTDTQYFGPGTRLTVL.